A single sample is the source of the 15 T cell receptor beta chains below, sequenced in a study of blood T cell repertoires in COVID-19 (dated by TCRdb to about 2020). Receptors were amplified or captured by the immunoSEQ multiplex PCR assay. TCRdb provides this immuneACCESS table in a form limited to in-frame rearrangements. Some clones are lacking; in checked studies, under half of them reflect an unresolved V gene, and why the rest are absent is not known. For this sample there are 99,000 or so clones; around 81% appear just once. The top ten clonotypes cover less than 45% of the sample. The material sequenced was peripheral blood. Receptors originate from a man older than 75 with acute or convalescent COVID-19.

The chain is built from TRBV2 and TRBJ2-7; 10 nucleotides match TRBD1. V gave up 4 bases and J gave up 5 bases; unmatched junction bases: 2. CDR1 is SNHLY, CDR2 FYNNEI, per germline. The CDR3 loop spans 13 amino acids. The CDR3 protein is CASSGGTGDEQYF. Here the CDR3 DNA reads TGTGCCAGCAGTGGAGGGACAGGGGACGAGCAGTACTTC.

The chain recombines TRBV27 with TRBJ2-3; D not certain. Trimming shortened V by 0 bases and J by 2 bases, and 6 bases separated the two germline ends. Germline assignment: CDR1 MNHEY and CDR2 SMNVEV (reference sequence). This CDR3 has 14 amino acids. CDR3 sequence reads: CASSLSIATDTQYF. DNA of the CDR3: TGTGCCAGCAGTTTATCGATAGCCACAGATACGCAGTATTTT.

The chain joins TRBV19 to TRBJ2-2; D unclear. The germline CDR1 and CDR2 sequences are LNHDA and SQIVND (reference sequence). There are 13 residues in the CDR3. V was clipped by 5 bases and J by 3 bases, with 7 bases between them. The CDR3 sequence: CASSADYTGELFF. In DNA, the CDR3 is TGTGCCAGTAGTGCCGACTACACCGGGGAGCTGTTTTTT.

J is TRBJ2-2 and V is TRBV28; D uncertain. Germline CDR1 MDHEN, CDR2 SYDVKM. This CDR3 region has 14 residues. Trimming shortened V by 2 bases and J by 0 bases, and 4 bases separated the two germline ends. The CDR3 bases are TGTGCCAGCAGTTTAACAGCGAACACCGGGGAGCTGTTTTTT. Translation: CASSLTANTGELFF.

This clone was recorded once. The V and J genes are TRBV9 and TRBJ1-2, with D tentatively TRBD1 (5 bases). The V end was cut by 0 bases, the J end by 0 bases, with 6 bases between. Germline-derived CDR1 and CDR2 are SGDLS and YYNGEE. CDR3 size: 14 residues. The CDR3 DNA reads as TGTGCCAGCAGCGTAGCGGGGGCTAACTATGGCTACACCTTC. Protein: CASSVAGANYGYTF.

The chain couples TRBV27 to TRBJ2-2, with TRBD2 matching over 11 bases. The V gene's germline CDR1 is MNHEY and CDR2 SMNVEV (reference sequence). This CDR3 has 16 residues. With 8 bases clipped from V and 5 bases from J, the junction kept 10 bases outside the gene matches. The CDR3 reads CASRVLAGGGTGELFF. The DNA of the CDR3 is TGTGCCAGCCGAGTTCTAGCGGGAGGTGGGACCGGGGAGCTGTTTTTT.

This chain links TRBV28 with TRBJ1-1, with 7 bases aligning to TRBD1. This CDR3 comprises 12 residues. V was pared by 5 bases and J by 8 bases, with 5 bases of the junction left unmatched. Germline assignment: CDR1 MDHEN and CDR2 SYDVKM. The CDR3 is CASSQTGREAFF. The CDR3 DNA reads TGTGCCAGCAGTCAGACAGGGAGAGAAGCTTTCTTT.

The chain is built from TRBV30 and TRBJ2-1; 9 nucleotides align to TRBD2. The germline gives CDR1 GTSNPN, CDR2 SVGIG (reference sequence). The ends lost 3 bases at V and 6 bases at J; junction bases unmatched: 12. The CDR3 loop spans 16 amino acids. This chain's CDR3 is CAWSGPLGGRANEQFF. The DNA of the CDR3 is TGTGCCTGGAGCGGTCCCCTTGGCGGGAGGGCCAATGAGCAGTTCTTC.

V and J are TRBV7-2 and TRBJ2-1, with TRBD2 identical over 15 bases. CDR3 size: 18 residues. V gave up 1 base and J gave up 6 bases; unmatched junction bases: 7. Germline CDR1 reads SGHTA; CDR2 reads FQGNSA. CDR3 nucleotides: TGTGCCAGCAGCTTAGAAGGGACTAGCGGGAGGAATCTCAATGAGCAGTTCTTC. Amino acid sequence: CASSLEGTSGRNLNEQFF.

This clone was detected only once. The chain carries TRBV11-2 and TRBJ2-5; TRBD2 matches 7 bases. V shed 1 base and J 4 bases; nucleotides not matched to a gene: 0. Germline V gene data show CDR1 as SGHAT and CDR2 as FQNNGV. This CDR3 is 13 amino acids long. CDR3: CASSLGGGETQYF. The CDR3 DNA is TGTGCCAGCAGCTTAGGGGGGGGAGAGACCCAGTACTTC. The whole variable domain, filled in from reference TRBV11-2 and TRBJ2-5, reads EAGVAQSPRYKIIEKRQSVAFWCNPISGHATLYWYQQILGQGPKLLIQFQNNGVVDDSQLPKDRFSAERLKGVDSTLKIQPAKLEDSAVYLCASSLGGGETQYFGPGTRLLVL.

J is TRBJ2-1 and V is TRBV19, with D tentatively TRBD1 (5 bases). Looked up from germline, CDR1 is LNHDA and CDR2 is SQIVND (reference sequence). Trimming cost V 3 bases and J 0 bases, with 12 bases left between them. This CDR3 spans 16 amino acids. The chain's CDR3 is CASSILDTNSYNEQFF. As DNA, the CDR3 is TGTGCCAGTAGTATCCTGGACACAAACTCCTACAATGAGCAGTTCTTC.

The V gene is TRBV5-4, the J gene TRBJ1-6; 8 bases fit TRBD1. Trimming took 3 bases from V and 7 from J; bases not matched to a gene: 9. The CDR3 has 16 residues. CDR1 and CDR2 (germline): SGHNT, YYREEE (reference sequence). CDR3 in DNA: TGTGCCAGCAGCTCAGGACAGGGAGTAGTAAATTCACCCCTCCACTTT. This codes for CASSSGQGVVNSPLHF.

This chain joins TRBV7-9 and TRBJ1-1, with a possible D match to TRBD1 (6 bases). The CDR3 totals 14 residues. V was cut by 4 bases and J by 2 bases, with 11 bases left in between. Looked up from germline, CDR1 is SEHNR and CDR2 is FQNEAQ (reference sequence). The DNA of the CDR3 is TGTGCCAGCAGCTCTAGGACAGCTAACACTGAAGCTTTCTTT. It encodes CASSSRTANTEAFF.

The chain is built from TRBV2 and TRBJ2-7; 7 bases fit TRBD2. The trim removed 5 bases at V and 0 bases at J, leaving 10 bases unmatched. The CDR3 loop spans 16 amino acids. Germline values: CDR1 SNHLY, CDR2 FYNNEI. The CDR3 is CASSPRGDRYSYEQYF. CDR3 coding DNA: TGTGCCAGCAGTCCCCGGGGGGACCGCTACTCCTACGAGCAGTACTTC.

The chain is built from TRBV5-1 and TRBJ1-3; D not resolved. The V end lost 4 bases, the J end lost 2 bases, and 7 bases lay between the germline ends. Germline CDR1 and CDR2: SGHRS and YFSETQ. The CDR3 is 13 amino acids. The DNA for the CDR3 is TGCGCCAGCAGCAAGGAGCCTGGAAACACCATATATTTT. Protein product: CASSKEPGNTIYF.